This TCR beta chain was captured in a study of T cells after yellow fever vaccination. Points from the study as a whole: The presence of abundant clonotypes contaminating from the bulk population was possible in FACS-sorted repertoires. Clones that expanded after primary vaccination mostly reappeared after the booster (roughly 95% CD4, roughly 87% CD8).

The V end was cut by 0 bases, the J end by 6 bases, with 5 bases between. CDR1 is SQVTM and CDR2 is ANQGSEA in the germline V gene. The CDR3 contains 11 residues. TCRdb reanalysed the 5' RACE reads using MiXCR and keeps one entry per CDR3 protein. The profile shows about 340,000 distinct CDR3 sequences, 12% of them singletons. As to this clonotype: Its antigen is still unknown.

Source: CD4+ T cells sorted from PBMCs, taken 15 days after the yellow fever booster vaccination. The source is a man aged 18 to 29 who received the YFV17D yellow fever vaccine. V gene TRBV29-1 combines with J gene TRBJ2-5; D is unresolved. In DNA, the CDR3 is TGCAGCGTTGAAGATCCTAAGACCCAGTACTTC. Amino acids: CSVEDPKTQYF. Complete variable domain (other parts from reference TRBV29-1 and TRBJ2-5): SAVISQKPSRDICQRGTSLTIQCQVDSQVTMMFWYRQQPGQSLTLIATANQGSEATYESGFVIDKFPISRPNLTFSTLTVSNMSPEDSSIYLCSVEDPKTQYFGPGTRLLVL.